This T cell receptor (beta chain) was obtained from a study of graft-versus-host responses after intestinal transplantation. Study-level background: Uniformly, recipients were administered anti-thymocyte globulin induction with subsequent tacrolimus and steroids for around three years.

Method: immunoSEQ multiplex PCR; TCRdb's copy keeps in-frame clones and lacks some. The sample includes about 80,000 clones, roughly nine tenths of them seen just once. This CDR3 contains 15 residues. Germline V gene data show CDR1 as WNHNN and CDR2 as SYGVQD (reference sequence). V was pared by 5 bases and J by 4 bases, with 5 bases of the junction left unmatched. This clone was picked up one time. Its antigen is currently unknown. Study-level points and caveats: When patients had graft-donor T cell macrochimerism, their allografts held high graft-versus-host to host-versus-graft clonal ratios. Circulating GvH clone levels at their peak were associated with HvG declines (early post-transplant). There were GvH clones found in recipient marrow, and some of them appeared first in ileum or blood.

The source was unstimulated CD4+ T cells sorted from spleen or lymph node cells, collected before intestinal transplant. This sequence was found in a human donor who received an intestinal transplant. V gene TRBV10-1 combines with J gene TRBJ2-2; 9 bases match TRBD1. DNA of the CDR3: TGCGCCAGCAGTAACAGGGGGCCGGGCACCGGGGAGCTGTTTTTT. It translates to CASSNRGPGTGELFF.